This TCR beta chain was found in a study of control samples from healthy donors and cancer patients. There are 13 residues in the CDR3. Germline assignment: CDR1 SGHDT and CDR2 YYEEEE. Trimming removed 4 bases from V and 1 base from J, with 8 bases in between. Method: immunoSEQ multiplex PCR; TCRdb's copy keeps in-frame clones and lacks some. Of about 18,000 clones in the sample, around 84% were seen once. This chain uses TRBV5-6 with TRBJ1-1, with D possibly being TRBD1 (5 bases). The material sequenced was PBMCs. This clonotype originated in a woman in her sixties or seventies with lung cancer. CDR3 DNA sequence: TGTGCCAGCAGCAATACAGGGAACACTGAAGCTTTCTTT. It translates to CASSNTGNTEAFF.